Listed below are T cell receptor beta chains from one sample, sequenced in a study of blood T cell repertoires in COVID-19. Here immunoSEQ multiplex PCR was the method, and the copy in TCRdb shows in-frame clones only, minus some. The sample contains around 240,000 clones, approximately 80% of which appear only once. The sequenced sample consisted of peripheral blood. All receptors derive from a woman aged 40 to 50 who had recovered from COVID-19. Both conserved end residues are part of each CDR3. Each record gives: V gene, J gene, CDR3 protein.

TRBV6-5	TRBJ1-2	CASTSGQGDYGYTF
TRBV11-2	TRBJ2-3	CASSLEGTDTDTQYF
TRBV24-1	TRBJ1-2	CATSDGQGGGYTF
TRBV6-2/TRBV6-3	TRBJ2-3	CASSPSTSGGFTDTQYF
TRBV6-5	TRBJ2-1	CASRGGGSYNEQFF
TRBV18	TRBJ1-3	CASSPQDRGFGNTIYF
TRBV9	TRBJ1-2	CASSAAGTGDYGYTF
TRBV3-1/TRBV3-2	TRBJ2-7	CASSQERRTGPFYSYEQYF
TRBV11-3	TRBJ2-4	CASSPGGQGAGIQYF
TRBV6-6	TRBJ1-2	CASSLAGDGYTF
TRBV27	TRBJ2-1	CASSFWDRDLVEQFF
TRBV10-1	TRBJ2-7	CASSGDRVGDEQYF
TRBV6-2/TRBV6-3	TRBJ2-7	CASSPGGYEQYF
TRBV19	TRBJ2-7	CASYRGQGTYEQYF
TRBV5-5	TRBJ2-5	CASGKGGTALTFRQETQYF
TRBV27	TRBJ2-5	CASTAGGPRETQYF
TRBV7-2	TRBJ2-1	CASSLAAASYNEQFF
TRBV11-3	TRBJ2-1	CASSLGTEPYNEQFF
TRBV5-6	TRBJ1-2	CASKPPGGYGYTF
TRBV12-2	TRBJ2-2	CASWQDKRPGELFF
TRBV18	TRBJ1-2	CASSPRTGDGYTF
TRBV6-6	TRBJ2-3	CASSWTSGGTDTQYF
TRBV7-9	TRBJ1-1	CASSLALRGAEAFF
TRBV5-5	TRBJ1-1	CASSLLSAGWQGINTEAFF
TRBV19	TRBJ2-1	CASRTSSGTSYNEQFF
TRBV5-8	TRBJ1-2	CASSPRYGYTF
TRBV2	TRBJ2-7	CASSEDRGYEQYF
TRBV29-1	TRBJ1-1	CSGYTGVEAFF
TRBV2	TRBJ2-3	CASNGGGNTDTQYF
TRBV7-2	TRBJ2-3	CASSLGLAGGPTQYF
TRBV6-5	TRBJ2-1	CASSRDRGDEQFF
TRBV6-4	TRBJ1-1	CASSVELNTEAFF
TRBV7-2	TRBJ2-7	CASSLDQGLPSYEQYF
TRBV10-2	TRBJ2-7	CASSLIGQGVQYF
TRBV5-5	TRBJ1-4	CASSVGTGGEKLFF
TRBV6-5	TRBJ2-1	CASSKDRVNEQFF
TRBV6-6	TRBJ1-3	CASSESSGNTIYF
TRBV4-3	TRBJ1-1	CASSQDPPGTEAFF
TRBV9	TRBJ1-3	CASSDVGSSGNTIYF
TRBV9	TRBJ1-1	CASSAVPGQGPNTEAFF
TRBV19	TRBJ2-2	CASSKLTGYTGELFF
TRBV7-9	TRBJ1-4	CASNLGQGEGKLFF
TRBV5-6	TRBJ2-3	CASSYDGGTDTQYF
TRBV28	TRBJ1-3	CASSLRRDRDFSGNTIYF